In this sample, the clone carrying this T cell receptor (beta chain) turned up many times. Starting from approximately 470 ng of total RNA, TCR beta cDNA was produced with a primer in the constant region. Slightly modified ARM-PCR served as the procedure for the TCR beta libraries. These libraries came from three rounds of nested multiplex PCR. TCRdb re-called the multiplex PCR reads with MiXCR, one entry per CDR3 protein. This sample has fewer than 150,000 distinct CDR3 sequences, with about 68% found just once. The data were taken from a study of tumor-infiltrating lymphocytes in primary liver carcinoma. Study context: The yield of productive TCRbeta reads per sample was roughly 3.5 to 8 million and was similar across tissue types.

The tissue used was unsorted bulk material of about 19-31 mg. RNA and DNA were co-extracted from it with the AllPrep DNA/RNA mini kit. Every patient in the cohort had a primary liver carcinoma. That carcinoma was treated by surgical resection. The sequence was obtained from a woman aged 55-70 years with primary liver carcinoma and hepatitis B virus infection. Sequenced input: liver tumor tissue from sampling region 1. Subset reported: tumor region T1, superior pole.

The CDR3 loop reads CASSRQGYEQYF. CDR3 nucleotide sequence: TGTGCCAGCAGCAGACAGGGCTACGAGCAGTACTTC. The chain links TRBV6-6 to TRBJ2-7, with TRBD1 matching over 7 bases. Trimming at V came to 6 bases and at J to 3 bases, leaving 2 bases not matched to a gene. The CDR3 has 12 residues. Germline-derived CDR1 and CDR2 are MNHNY and SVGAGI (reference sequence).